This TCR beta chain was identified in a study of T-cell reconstitution after alpha-beta-depleted transplantation in children. Preparing the TCRbeta library involved the use of unique molecular identifiers. MiXCR was run by TCRdb on the PCR reads, yielding one entry per CDR3 protein. This table holds a few hundred thousand distinct CDR3 sequences, around 27% found once. Findings of the study overall: T-cell numbers and diversity, one year after transplant, stemmed largely from T cells that were newly produced. Expanded graft clones, several hundred of them, were reportedly the source of alpha-beta T cells about two months after transplant.

A note on this clonotype: What it binds is unknown.

The CDR3 sequence is 15 residues long. Germline assignment: CDR1 DFQATT and CDR2 SNEGSKA (reference sequence). Trimming took off 3 bases at V and 5 bases at J, with 19 bases between the two ends. The receptor was isolated from a boy under two years old with Wiskott-Aldrich syndrome, due to receive a stem cell transplant. The material was PBMCs, obtained before TCRalphabeta/CD19-depleted stem cell transplant. The chain uses TRBV20-1 and TRBJ1-1; perhaps TRBD1 as D (5 bases). The CDR3 coding sequence is TGCAGTGCTAGCGGGCGCGGGAAGGGGAGGACTGAAGCTTTCTTT. Translated: CSASGRGKGRTEAFF.